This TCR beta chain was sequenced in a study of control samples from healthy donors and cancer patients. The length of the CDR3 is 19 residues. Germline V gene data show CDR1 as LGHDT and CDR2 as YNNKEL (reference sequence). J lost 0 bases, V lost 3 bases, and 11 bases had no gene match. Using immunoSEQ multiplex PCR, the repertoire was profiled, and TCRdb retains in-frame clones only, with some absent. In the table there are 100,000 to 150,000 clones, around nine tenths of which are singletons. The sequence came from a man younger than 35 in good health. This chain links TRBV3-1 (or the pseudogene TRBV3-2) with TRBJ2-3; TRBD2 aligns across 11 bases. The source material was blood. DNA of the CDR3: TGTGCCAGCAGCCATCGAGAGGGGACTAGCGGACCTAGCACAGATACGCAGTATTTT. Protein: CASSHREGTSGPSTDTQYF.